The TCR beta chain under discussion was sequenced for a study of beta chain features in type 1 diabetes. Overall study findings and caveats: The study notes PCR might favor shorter templates equally in patients and controls. Shorter TCRB CDR3s, moderately but significantly so, were found in Type 1 diabetes patients in all four CD4+ subsets.

Every bit of the isolated RNA underwent reverse transcription, so sequencing read expressed TCRB transcripts. Assay used: immunoSEQ multiplex PCR; TCRdb lists only in-frame clones, some missing. The data contain roughly 330,000 clones, approximately 13% of them singletons. Looked up from germline, CDR1 is KGHSH and CDR2 is LQKENI. Trimming cost V 3 bases and J 6 bases; bases outside gene matches: 6. CDR3 length equals 14 residues. This clone was detected a few times. No antigen is known for it. The chain uses TRBV18 and TRBJ2-7; 9 bases fit TRBD1. The material sequenced was naive CD4+ T cells from blood. The sequence was obtained from a woman younger than 30 with type 1 diabetes. The chain's CDR3 is CASSPGQGTVEQYF. CDR3 sequence (DNA): TGTGCCAGCTCACCGGGACAGGGTACGGTCGAGCAGTACTTC.